This is a list of T cell receptor beta chains from one sample in a study of OX40 agonist ivuxolimab in advanced cancers. TCRdb keeps only in-frame clones here, not all; method: immunoSEQ multiplex PCR. The profile covers roughly 32,000 clones, with approximately 78% appearing a single time and over 2.5% taken by the ten largest. This material consisted of CD4+ or CD8+ T cells sorted from blood, taken in a trial of the OX40 agonist ivuxolimab. The receptors were sampled from an adult with an advanced solid tumor such as melanoma, head and neck, liver or kidney cancer. Each CDR3 is given with its conserved first and last residue. A D gene is named only where the DNA matches it firmly. Size is omitted from some rows. Given values are once, few, many or a class for expanded clones.

size: .
D: .
J: TRBJ2-7
length: 16
V: TRBV2
DNA: TGTGCCAGCACCTCGGTTCGGGGGGCGAGTTCCTACGAGCAGTACTTC
CDR3: CASTSVRGASSYEQYF

size: .
D: .
J: TRBJ2-6
length: 14
V: TRBV25-1
DNA: TGTGCCAGCAGTCCCAGGCAAGGGGCCAACGTCCTGACTTTC
CDR3: CASSPRQGANVLTF

size: .
D: .
J: TRBJ1-1
length: 13
V: TRBV7-3
DNA: TGTGCCAGCAGCCTGGCCCGGGACGGAGAAGCTTTCTTT
CDR3: CASSLARDGEAFF

size: once
D: .
J: TRBJ2-2
length: 18
V: TRBV7-9
DNA: TGTGCCAGCAGCTCACCGTCCGACGGACCCAAGACGACCGGGGAGCTGTTTTTT
CDR3: CASSSPSDGPKTTGELFF

size: .
D: TRBD1
J: TRBJ1-1
length: 14
V: TRBV19
DNA: TGTGCCAGTAGAAGACAGGGGGCGCGGGAAGAAGCTTTCTTT
CDR3: CASRRQGAREEAFF

size: .
D: .
J: TRBJ1-4
length: 16
V: TRBV11-2
DNA: TGTGCCAGCAGCTCGCCGGCCTCGAATCGTGAGAAAAAACTGTTTTTT
CDR3: CASSSPASNREKKLFF

size: .
D: .
J: TRBJ1-1
length: 13
V: TRBV27
DNA: TGTGCCAGCACGCGTACTGTGAACACTGAAGCTTTCTTT
CDR3: CASTRTVNTEAFF

size: once
D: .
J: TRBJ1-1
length: 12
V: TRBV7-3
DNA: TGTGCCAGCAGCTCATCCGTGGGGGAAGCTTTCTTT
CDR3: CASSSSVGEAFF

size: .
D: .
J: TRBJ2-1
length: 16
V: TRBV19
DNA: TGTGCCAGTAGTATAGAGGCCCTGGGGGGTTGGGGTGAGCAGTTCTTC
CDR3: CASSIEALGGWGEQFF

size: .
D: TRBD1
J: TRBJ2-7
length: 14
V: TRBV28
DNA: TGTGCCAGCAGTAGCGACAGGGGGGTTTACGAGCAGTACTTC
CDR3: CASSSDRGVYEQYF

size: .
D: TRBD2
J: TRBJ2-3
length: 16
V: TRBV7-9
DNA: TGTGCCAGCAGCGGTAGCGGGGGGGCCAACACAGATACGCAGTATTTT
CDR3: CASSGSGGANTDTQYF

size: .
D: .
J: TRBJ2-7
length: 13
V: TRBV7-8
DNA: TGTGCCAGCAGCAGGGACACCCTCTACGAGCAGTACTTC
CDR3: CASSRDTLYEQYF

size: .
D: .
J: TRBJ2-7
length: 16
V: TRBV28
DNA: TGTGCCAGCAGTTTACTGGGCTCCAGGTCCTCCTACGAGCAGTACTTC
CDR3: CASSLLGSRSSYEQYF

size: .
D: .
J: TRBJ2-2
length: 16
V: TRBV28
DNA: TGTGCCAGCACCCGAGGGGGGGGTACGAACACCGGGGAGCTGTTTTTT
CDR3: CASTRGGGTNTGELFF

size: few
D: TRBD1
J: TRBJ1-1
length: 15
V: TRBV5-6
DNA: TGTGCCAGCAGCTTACTAGGGACAGGGTGGACTGAAGCTTTCTTT
CDR3: CASSLLGTGWTEAFF

size: .
D: .
J: TRBJ1-1
length: 14
V: TRBV11-3
DNA: TGTGCCAGCAGCTCCGGAGTCGGAGGGGCTGAAGCTTTCTTT
CDR3: CASSSGVGGAEAFF

size: .
D: TRBD2
J: TRBJ2-7
length: 15
V: TRBV7-6
DNA: TGTGCCAGCAGCGACACTAGCGGGAGCTCCTACGAGCAGTACTTC
CDR3: CASSDTSGSSYEQYF

size: once
D: TRBD1
J: TRBJ2-2
length: 13
V: TRBV5-5
DNA: TGTGCCGGGCGACAGGGAGAGGCCGGGGAGCTGTTTTTT
CDR3: CAGRQGEAGELFF

size: .
D: .
J: TRBJ2-3
length: 15
V: TRBV30
DNA: TGTGCCTGGGGCAGAAACCGGGCCACCACAGATACGCAGTATTTT
CDR3: CAWGRNRATTDTQYF

size: .
D: .
J: TRBJ1-2
length: 13
V: TRBV9
DNA: TGTGCCGGCAGCCCTACGGGGGACGTTGGCTACACCTTC
CDR3: CAGSPTGDVGYTF

size: .
D: .
J: TRBJ1-5
length: 14
V: TRBV7-9
DNA: TGTGCCAGCAGCCCGACCGGTGGGGATCAGCCCCAGCATTTT
CDR3: CASSPTGGDQPQHF

size: .
D: .
J: TRBJ1-6
length: 15
V: TRBV7-9
DNA: TGTGCCAGCAGCTTGGGGGGCACCCTCGGCTCACCCCTCCACTTT
CDR3: CASSLGGTLGSPLHF

size: .
D: .
J: TRBJ2-2
length: 14
V: TRBV5-1
DNA: TGCGCCAGCAGATTGGACCCGGCGGGCGGGGAGCTGTTTTTT
CDR3: CASRLDPAGGELFF

size: .
D: .
J: TRBJ2-3
length: 12
V: TRBV19
DNA: TGTGCCAGTAGTACCTCTGGAGATACGCAGTATTTT
CDR3: CASSTSGDTQYF

size: .
D: TRBD2
J: TRBJ2-7
length: 15
V: TRBV7-2
DNA: TGTGCCAGCAGCTCCACGACTAGCGCTTCCTACGAGCAGTACTTC
CDR3: CASSSTTSASYEQYF

size: .
D: .
J: TRBJ2-7
length: 16
V: TRBV5-6
DNA: TGTGCCAGCAGCTTAGGAACGGGACTTTCCTCCTACGAGCAGTACTTC
CDR3: CASSLGTGLSSYEQYF

size: .
D: .
J: TRBJ2-6
length: 18
V: TRBV5-1
DNA: TGCGCCAGCAGCTTGGCTTCCGGAATCTACTCTGGGGCCAACGTCCTGACTTTC
CDR3: CASSLASGIYSGANVLTF

size: once
D: .
J: TRBJ1-2
length: 13
V: TRBV25-1
DNA: TGTGCCAGCAGTGAGAGGGAGGTGTATGGCTACACCTTC
CDR3: CASSEREVYGYTF

size: .
D: .
J: TRBJ2-5
length: 12
V: TRBV7-6
DNA: TGTGCCAGCACCCCTCATCAAGAGACCCAGTACTTC
CDR3: CASTPHQETQYF

size: .
D: .
J: TRBJ1-6
length: 14
V: TRBV19
DNA: TGTGCCAGTAGTATAGATTACCACAATTCACCCCTCCACTTT
CDR3: CASSIDYHNSPLHF

size: .
D: .
J: TRBJ1-4
length: 16
V: TRBV5-8
DNA: TGTGCCAGCAGCACTTGGCTGACAGGTTTTAATGAAAAACTGTTTTTT
CDR3: CASSTWLTGFNEKLFF

size: .
D: .
J: TRBJ1-2
length: 14
V: TRBV7-2
DNA: TGTGCCAGCAGCCTAAACTCCCTAAACTATGGCTACACCTTC
CDR3: CASSLNSLNYGYTF

size: few
D: TRBD1
J: TRBJ1-1
length: 13
V: TRBV10-1
DNA: TGCGCCAGCAGTAGACAGGGAAGAACTGAAGCTTTCTTT
CDR3: CASSRQGRTEAFF

size: .
D: .
J: TRBJ2-3
length: 15
V: TRBV6-6
DNA: TGTGCCAGCAGCCAAGGGGACGATAGCTCAGATACGCAGTATTTT
CDR3: CASSQGDDSSDTQYF

size: .
D: TRBD2
J: TRBJ2-3
length: 17
V: TRBV7-2
DNA: TGTGCCAGCAGCCCACCCCTGACGGGAGGGCGGACAGATACGCAGTATTTT
CDR3: CASSPPLTGGRTDTQYF

size: .
D: .
J: TRBJ1-5
length: 13
V: TRBV5-1
DNA: TGCGCCAGCAGCTTAACGGGGCAGCAGCCCCAGCATTTT
CDR3: CASSLTGQQPQHF

size: .
D: .
J: TRBJ1-2
length: 14
V: TRBV29-1
DNA: TGCAGCGTGGGCGAGAGAGACCGGAACTATGGCTACACCTTC
CDR3: CSVGERDRNYGYTF

size: .
D: .
J: TRBJ2-7
length: 14
V: TRBV15
DNA: TGTGCCACCAGCAAGACCGGGGGCCTCTACGAGCAGTACTTC
CDR3: CATSKTGGLYEQYF

size: .
D: .
J: TRBJ2-6
length: 13
V: TRBV6-5
DNA: TGTGCCAGCACCTCGGTGGGCGAATTCGTCCTGACTTTC
CDR3: CASTSVGEFVLTF

size: .
D: .
J: TRBJ2-7
length: 14
V: TRBV5-4
DNA: TGTGCCAGCAGTACCGGGACCCTCTCCTACGAGCAGTACTTC
CDR3: CASSTGTLSYEQYF

size: .
D: .
J: TRBJ2-3
length: 19
V: TRBV15
DNA: TGTGCCACCAGCAGAGATCCGTCGGGCCAGCCTCTTAGCACAGATACGCAGTATTTT
CDR3: CATSRDPSGQPLSTDTQYF

size: .
D: .
J: TRBJ2-7
length: 14
V: TRBV5-1
DNA: TGCGCCAGCAGCTACTGGACGGAAACCTACGAGCAGTACTTC
CDR3: CASSYWTETYEQYF

size: .
D: TRBD2
J: TRBJ2-2
length: 15
V: TRBV27
DNA: TGTGCCAGCACTCCCGGCGGGAGCGATAAAGGGGAGCTGTTTTTT
CDR3: CASTPGGSDKGELFF

size: .
D: .
J: TRBJ1-2
length: 14
V: TRBV6-5
DNA: TGTGCCAGCAGCCGGACCGCGGGGAGGAATGGCTACACCTTC
CDR3: CASSRTAGRNGYTF

size: .
D: .
J: TRBJ1-2
length: 15
V: TRBV5-4
DNA: TGTGCCAGCAGCTTGGTAGGGAATTTCCACTATGGCTACACCTTC
CDR3: CASSLVGNFHYGYTF

size: few
D: .
J: TRBJ2-3
length: 15
V: TRBV4-1
DNA: TGCGCCAGCAGCCAGGACACAGGTCGCACAGATACGCAGTATTTT
CDR3: CASSQDTGRTDTQYF

size: few
D: .
J: TRBJ1-5
length: 13
V: TRBV7-9
DNA: TGTGCCAGCAGCAATCAACAGAATCAGCCCCAGCATTTT
CDR3: CASSNQQNQPQHF

size: .
D: .
J: TRBJ1-2
length: 13
V: TRBV7-9
DNA: TGTGCCAGCAGCTCCGGACAGACCCAGCAAGACACCTTC
CDR3: CASSSGQTQQDTF

size: once
D: TRBD1
J: TRBJ2-7
length: 14
V: TRBV6-1
DNA: TGTGCCAGCAGTGAAGCAGGGGGCTGGTACGAGCAGTACTTC
CDR3: CASSEAGGWYEQYF

size: .
D: .
J: TRBJ1-5
length: 13
V: TRBV18
DNA: TGTGCCAGCTCACTCGGACAGAATCAGCCCCAGCATTTT
CDR3: CASSLGQNQPQHF

size: .
D: .
J: TRBJ1-1
length: 15
V: TRBV5-4
DNA: TGTGCCAGCAGCCCCGGGACAATGAAAGACACTGAAGCTTTCTTT
CDR3: CASSPGTMKDTEAFF